There are a few counts of the clone carrying this T cell receptor (beta chain). The source of the sample is a study of blood T cell repertoires in COVID-19. The overall study: The cDNA or gDNA used as material had been derived from T cells, B-cell-depleted T cells, or PBMCs.

The CDR3 runs to 15 residues. The V and J ends lost 3 bases and 7 bases respectively, with 16 bases between them. The V gene's germline CDR1 is MDHEN and CDR2 SYDVKM. The age range of participants was about 18 to 95 years, with residence in about two dozen US areas. Two negative PCRs, clearance, or symptom resolution had been documented for recovered Cohort 3 donors. Profiling relied on immunoSEQ multiplex PCR, and the TCRdb table lists in-frame clones only, not all of them. The sample holds approximately 240,000 clones, about nine tenths seen once. The sample was PBMCs or T cells enriched from blood (not recorded which). The TCR was taken from a woman between 18 and 29 years old who had recovered from COVID-19. This chain connects TRBV28 to TRBJ1-5, with a weak D call TRBD1 (6 bases). DNA of the CDR3: TGTGCCAGCAGTTTTCTCGAGGGGGAGAGACAGCCCCAGCATTTT. Its protein is CASSFLEGERQPQHF.